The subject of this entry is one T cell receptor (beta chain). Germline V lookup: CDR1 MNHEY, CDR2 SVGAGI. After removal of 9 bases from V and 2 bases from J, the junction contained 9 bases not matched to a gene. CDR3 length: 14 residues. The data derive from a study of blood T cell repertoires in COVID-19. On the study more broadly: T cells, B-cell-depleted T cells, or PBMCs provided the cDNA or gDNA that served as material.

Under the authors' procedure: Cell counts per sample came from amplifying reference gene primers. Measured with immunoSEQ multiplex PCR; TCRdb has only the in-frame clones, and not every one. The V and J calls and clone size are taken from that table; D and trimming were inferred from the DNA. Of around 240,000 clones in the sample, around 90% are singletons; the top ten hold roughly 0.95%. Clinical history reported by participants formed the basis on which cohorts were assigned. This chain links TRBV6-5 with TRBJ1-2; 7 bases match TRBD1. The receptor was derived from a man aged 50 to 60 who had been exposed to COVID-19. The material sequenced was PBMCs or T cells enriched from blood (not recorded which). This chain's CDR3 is CASRSGDSNYGYTF. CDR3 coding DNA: TGTGCCAGTCGATCCGGGGACAGCAACTATGGCTACACCTTC.